What follows are 4 T cell receptor beta chains derived from one specimen sequenced in a study of T cells in Graves' hyperthyroidism and ophthalmopathy. Researchers took RNA transcripts and amplified the TCR beta CDR3 regions from them. RT-PCR in the first round (using the HTBI primer set) targeted the TCR CDR3. TCRdb ran MiXCR on the multiplex PCR reads and lists one entry per CDR3 protein. There are 45,000 to 75,000 distinct CDR3 sequences in the sample; about 50% occur only once, and around 12% lies in the top ten. The sequenced sample was blood. Source of these receptors: a woman aged 25 to 39 with Graves' ophthalmopathy.

This clonotype was counted once. The gene calls are TRBV9 and TRBJ2-3; 8 bases map to TRBD1. In germline, CDR1 is SGDLS, CDR2 YYNGEE. The CDR3 runs 15 residues. Unmatched junction bases numbered 7, after V lost 5 bases and J lost 2 bases. CDR3 sequence reads: CASRPTGVYTDTQYF. The CDR3 bases are TGTGCCAGCAGACCGACAGGGGTTTACACAGATACGCAGTATTTT.

This clonotype was seen ten or more times. The chain links TRBV7-8 to TRBJ2-5, with D perhaps being TRBD1 or TRBD2 (6 bases each). The germline gives CDR1 SGHVS, CDR2 FQNEAQ. V dropped 3 bases and J dropped 4 bases, with 12 bases sitting between them. CDR3 length: 14 residues. The CDR3 sequence: CASSFLGGRETQYF. In nucleotides, the CDR3 is TGTGCCAGCAGCTTTTTAGGGGGGCGAGAGACCCAGTACTTC.

CDR3 sequence: CASGARGRLSEAFF. The CDR3 nucleotides read TGTGCCAGCGGCGCAAGGGGGCGCCTTTCGGAAGCTTTCTTT. The V call is TRBV7-3, the J call TRBJ1-1; 7 bases are a match to TRBD1. The CDR3 loop spans 14 amino acids. J lost 8 bases, V lost 8 bases, and 14 bases had no gene match. Germline CDR1 reads SGHTA; CDR2 reads FQGTGA.

This clonotype was seen ten or more times. This chain links TRBV29-1 with TRBJ2-6; D could derive from TRBD1 or TRBD2 (6 bases each). The V end was cut by 6 bases, the J end by 2 bases, with 14 bases between. The CDR3 is 15 amino acids. Germline lookup yields CDR1 SQVTM and CDR2 ANQGSEA. The CDR3 spells CSVVWRGTGANVLTF. CDR3 sequence (DNA): TGCAGCGTCGTCTGGAGGGGGACTGGGGCCAACGTCCTGACTTTC. Full variable domain (missing parts from reference TRBV29-1 and TRBJ2-6): SAVISQKPSRDICQRGTSLTIQCQVDSQVTMMFWYRQQPGQSLTLIATANQGSEATYESGFVIDKFPISRPNLTFSTLTVSNMSPEDSSIYLCSVVWRGTGANVLTFGAGSRLTVL.